Following are 25 T cell receptor beta chains from one sample sequenced in a study of T cell responses to AZD1222 COVID-19 vaccine. TCRdb's copy holds only in-frame clones and misses some; the assay was immunoSEQ multiplex PCR. In the table there are about 130,000 clones, approximately 86% of which are singletons. The material sequenced was peripheral blood, taken on day 0 of AZD1222 vaccination. The receptors were sampled from an adult in good health.

This clone was counted at least ten times. The chain combines TRBV7-2 with TRBJ2-7; D remains unclear. The CDR3 totals 16 residues. The germline V and J ends were trimmed by 0 bases and 3 bases, with 15 bases remaining between them. The germline V gene encodes CDR1 SGHTA and CDR2 FQGNSA. CDR3 sequence: CASSLAATADLYEQYF. CDR3 DNA: TGTGCCAGCAGCTTAGCCGCGACGGCAGATCTCTACGAGCAGTACTTC.

V and J are TRBV21-1 and TRBJ2-6; TRBD1, the D gene given by the table, was not confirmed from the DNA. TRBV21-1 is a documented pseudogene. CDR3 size: 15 residues. The CDR3 region has the DNA TGTGCCAGCCGAACAACAGGTGGCAGGGCCAACGTCCTGACTTTC. It is translated as CASRTTGGRANVLTF.

This clone was picked up one time. This chain joins TRBV7-9 and TRBJ1-1; 7 bases are a match to TRBD1. This CDR3 contains 15 residues. Per germline, CDR1 SEHNR and CDR2 FQNEAQ (reference sequence). V dropped 5 bases and J dropped 0; count of bases not matched to a gene: 6. This chain's CDR3 is CASSDLTGLNTEAFF. The CDR3 coding sequence is TGTGCCAGCAGCGACCTGACAGGGTTGAACACTGAAGCTTTCTTT.

The chain uses TRBV2 and TRBJ1-2; D call uncertain. The CDR3 is made up of 12 amino acids. V was cut by 7 bases and J by 4 bases, with 10 bases left in between. CDR1 is SNHLY, CDR2 FYNNEI, per germline. The CDR3 sequence: CASTRQIYGYTF. The DNA of the CDR3 is TGTGCCAGCACGCGGCAGATCTATGGCTACACCTTC.

The V call is TRBV6-2 or TRBV6-3, the J call TRBJ2-2, with a weak D call TRBD2 (5 bases). This CDR3 has 13 residues. Germline V gene sequence: CDR1 MNHEY, CDR2 SVGEGT. Trimming removed 3 bases at V and 7 bases at J, with 9 bases between. CDR3 amino acids: CASSYSGVGELFF. CDR3 bases: TGTGCCAGCAGTTATTCCGGGGTCGGGGAGCTGTTTTTT.

The V gene is TRBV20-1, the J gene TRBJ2-7; the match to TRBD2 covers 9 bases. This CDR3 comprises 12 residues. The V and J ends lost 3 bases and 5 bases, in that order; junction bases with no gene match: 2. CDR1 is DFQATT and CDR2 is SNEGSKA in the germline V gene (reference sequence). CDR3 region: CSASPSGDEQYF. DNA of the CDR3: TGCAGTGCTAGTCCTAGCGGGGACGAGCAGTACTTC.

The V call is TRBV13, the J call TRBJ1-1; D call uncertain. V shed 1 base and J shed 2 bases, with 5 bases lying between them. The CDR3 totals 13 residues. Germline V lookup: CDR1 PRHDT, CDR2 FYEKMQ (reference sequence). The CDR3 is CASSLEQNTEAFF. Written as DNA, the CDR3 is TGTGCCAGCAGCTTAGAACAAAACACTGAAGCTTTCTTT.

V gene TRBV7-2 combines with J gene TRBJ1-2; D remains ambiguous. Trimming shortened V by 3 bases and J by 5 bases, and 19 bases separated the two germline ends. CDR3 size: 16 residues. Germline V gene lookup returns CDR1 SGHTA and CDR2 FQGNSA. The CDR3 sequence: CASSFLDVPKNYGYTF. CDR3 bases: TGTGCCAGCAGCTTTTTGGATGTCCCGAAAAATTATGGCTACACCTTC.

The rearrangement joins TRBV7-9 to TRBJ2-7; the D gene is possibly TRBD2 (5 bases). CDR3 length: 13 amino acids. V gave up 5 bases and J gave up 2 bases, with 10 bases separating them. CDR1 is SEHNR, CDR2 FQNEAQ, per germline (reference sequence). The CDR3 loop is CASSRAGAYEQYF. CDR3 nucleotides: TGTGCCAGCAGCCGCGCCGGGGCCTACGAGCAGTACTTC.

The CDR3 nucleotides are TGTGCCAGCAGTTCCCCCGGACAGGGGGTTTACGAGCAGTACTTC. This encodes CASSSPGQGVYEQYF. V is TRBV6-2 or TRBV6-3 and J is TRBJ2-7, with 10 nucleotides matching TRBD1. This CDR3 region has 15 residues. Germline CDR1 reads MNHEY; CDR2 reads SVGEGT. With 4 bases clipped from V and 4 bases from J, the junction kept 7 bases outside the gene matches.

This chain connects TRBV28 to TRBJ1-6; the D gene is possibly TRBD1 (6 bases). Germline CDR1 MDHEN, CDR2 SYDVKM. The CDR3 extends over 13 amino acids. The ends were cut back, 6 bases at V and 10 bases at J, with 13 bases in the middle. In DNA form, the CDR3 reads TGTGCCAGCAGGCTACCGGGGGCCTCACCCCTCCACTTT. The encoded protein is CASRLPGASPLHF.

This clone has just a few counts. The CDR3 loop reads CASSSGQGGSYNEQFF. The CDR3 coding sequence is TGTGCCAGCAGTTCAGGACAGGGAGGCTCCTACAATGAGCAGTTCTTC. The chain recombines TRBV27 with TRBJ2-1, with 8 bases that match TRBD1. Germline-derived CDR1 and CDR2 are MNHEY and SMNVEV (reference sequence). V was pared by 4 bases and J by 0 bases, with 5 bases of the junction left unmatched. The CDR3 totals 16 residues.

The chain carries TRBV25-1 and TRBJ2-2, with TRBD1 matching over 8 bases. Germline V CDR1 and CDR2: MGHDK, SYGVNS. The V segment lost 0 bases and the J segment 8 bases; nucleotides outside the gene matches: 8. This CDR3 has 16 amino acids. CDR3 protein: CASSEYGRGRPGELFF. The CDR3 DNA sequence: TGTGCCAGCAGTGAATATGGCAGGGGGCGCCCTGGGGAGCTGTTTTTT. The full variable domain, its missing parts supplied by reference TRBV25-1 and TRBJ2-2, is EADIYQTPRYLVIGTGKKITLECSQTMGHDKMYWYQQDPGMELHLIHYSYGVNSTEKGDLSSESTVSRIRTEHFPLTLESARPSHTSQYLCASSEYGRGRPGELFFGEGSRLTVL.

The chain employs TRBV5-6 and TRBJ1-6; 7 nucleotides align to TRBD1. Per the germline V gene, CDR1 is SGHDT and CDR2 is YYEEEE. The CDR3 length is 14 residues. V was clipped by 0 bases and J by 6 bases; unmatched bases: 0. The CDR3: CASSLGQGNSPLHF. The CDR3 DNA reads TGTGCCAGCAGCTTGGGACAGGGTAATTCACCCCTCCACTTT.

The chain recombines TRBV7-2 with TRBJ1-2, with TRBD1 matching over 7 bases. J gave up 3 bases and V 5 bases, and 6 bases lay outside the gene matches. Germline lookup yields CDR1 SGHTA and CDR2 FQGNSA. The CDR3 is 14 amino acids. The CDR3 nucleotides are TGTGCCAGCAGCCCGGGACAGAACGACTATGGCTACACCTTC. The encoded protein is CASSPGQNDYGYTF.

The J gene is TRBJ1-2, the V gene TRBV20-1; D not certain. V was trimmed by 3 bases and J by 0 bases, leaving 11 bases between them. The germline V gene encodes CDR1 DFQATT and CDR2 SNEGSKA (reference sequence). This CDR3 has 14 amino acids. As DNA, the CDR3 is TGCAGTGCTAGTATAGGTGCCTCTAACTATGGCTACACCTTC. The encoded protein is CSASIGASNYGYTF.

V and J are TRBV10-3 and TRBJ2-6; weak D call: TRBD1 (5 bases). V shed 4 bases and J shed 7 bases, with 23 bases lying between them. The CDR3 contains 18 residues. Per germline, CDR1 ENHRY and CDR2 SYGVKD. CDR3: CAISANLDGAPGANVLTF. The CDR3 bases are TGTGCCATCAGTGCCAACCTGGATGGGGCCCCAGGAGCCAACGTCCTGACTTTC.

The chain joins TRBV2 to TRBJ2-1, with 10 bases identical to TRBD1. J gave up 6 bases and V 10 bases, and 6 bases lay outside the gene matches. In germline, CDR1 is SNHLY, CDR2 FYNNEI. CDR3 length equals 13 residues. The CDR3 DNA reads as TGTGCCACCCGGACAGGGGGGAGCAATGAGCAGTTCTTC. The encoded protein is CATRTGGSNEQFF.

The chain recombines TRBV10-3 with TRBJ2-5, with D possibly being TRBD2 (5 bases). V lost 0 bases and J lost 5, with 10 bases in between. The CDR3 length is 14 residues. Per the germline V gene, CDR1 is ENHRY and CDR2 is SYGVKD. The CDR3 spells CAISESSGGETQYF. The CDR3 nucleotides are TGTGCCATCAGTGAGTCGTCAGGCGGGGAGACCCAGTACTTC.

This sequence joins TRBV5-1 and TRBJ1-4; 8 bases map to TRBD1. The CDR3 is 14 residues long. Germline V CDR1 and CDR2: SGHRS, YFSETQ. The junction had 3 bases not matched to a gene; V was cut back by 0 bases and J by 8 bases. The CDR3 is CASSLGQGREKLFF. The DNA of the CDR3 is TGCGCCAGCAGCTTGGGACAGGGGCGGGAAAAACTGTTTTTT.

The chain is built from TRBV19 and TRBJ2-7, with D uncertain. The CDR3 is 15 residues long. The V end was cut by 9 bases, the J end by 1 base, with 19 bases between. Germline CDR1 reads LNHDA; CDR2 reads SQIVND (reference sequence). DNA of the CDR3: TGTGCCAGCTCCCAGTCGCTCCTCGGATCCTACGAGCAGTACTTC. Translation: CASSQSLLGSYEQYF.

The CDR3 DNA reads as TGCGCCAGCAGCCAAGTTTTGCAGGGGGCCTACAATGAGCAGTTCTTC. Amino acid sequence: CASSQVLQGAYNEQFF. V usage is TRBV4-3 and J usage is TRBJ2-1; 7 bases map to TRBD1. With V trimmed by 1 base and J by 2 bases, 5 bases remained unmatched. This CDR3 spans 16 amino acids. Germline CDR1 LGHNA, CDR2 YSLEER.

The chain uses TRBV6-5 and TRBJ2-2; weak D call: TRBD1 (6 bases). The CDR3 runs to 13 residues. Per germline, CDR1 MNHEY and CDR2 SVGAGI. V was cut by 6 bases and J by 5 bases, with 10 bases left in between. CDR3 region: CASSGQLTGELFF. In DNA, the CDR3 is TGTGCCAGCAGCGGACAGCTAACCGGGGAGCTGTTTTTT.

The J gene is TRBJ1-1, the V gene TRBV9, with 7 positions matching TRBD1. Germline lookup yields CDR1 SGDLS and CDR2 YYNGEE. The CDR3 spans 13 residues. J gave up 5 bases and V 2 bases, and 3 bases lay outside the gene matches. The CDR3 sequence is CASSVKTGTEAFF. DNA of the CDR3: TGTGCCAGCAGCGTTAAGACAGGGACTGAAGCTTTCTTT.

This clone was recorded a few times. The chain has TRBV11-2 and TRBJ1-2; D gene unclear. CDR1 is SGHAT, CDR2 FQNNGV, per germline. The germline V and J ends were trimmed by 1 base and 7 bases, with 16 bases remaining between them. The length of the CDR3 is 15 residues. The CDR3 bases are TGTGCCAGCAGCTTAGGGGGTGTTTCTCTCGGTGGCTACACCTTC. Translation: CASSLGGVSLGGYTF.